This TCR beta chain was captured in a study of blood T cell repertoires in COVID-19. The overall study: The United States, Italy and Spain were the sources of the acute and convalescent COVID-19 samples.

Measured with immunoSEQ multiplex PCR; TCRdb has only the in-frame clones, and not every one. The table includes around 450,000 clones, around 87% detected once. The germline gives CDR1 SGHNT, CDR2 YYREEE (reference sequence). The CDR3 covers 14 residues. The junction had 7 bases not matched to a gene; V was cut back by 1 base and J by 7 bases. The chain joins TRBV5-4 to TRBJ2-7; TRBD2 matches 8 bases. The sample comprised PBMCs or T cells enriched from blood (not recorded which). The source is a woman aged 18-29 years who had recovered from COVID-19. This CDR3 reads CASSLQSGGREQYF. DNA of the CDR3: TGTGCCAGCAGCTTGCAATCGGGGGGGCGGGAGCAGTACTTC.